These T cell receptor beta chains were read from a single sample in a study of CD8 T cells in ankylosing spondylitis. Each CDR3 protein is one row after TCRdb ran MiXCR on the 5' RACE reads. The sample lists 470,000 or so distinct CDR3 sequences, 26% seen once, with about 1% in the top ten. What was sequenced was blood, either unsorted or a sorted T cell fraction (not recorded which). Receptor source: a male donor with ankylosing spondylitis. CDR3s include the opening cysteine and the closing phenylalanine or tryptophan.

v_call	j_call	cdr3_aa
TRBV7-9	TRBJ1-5	CASSSDRGGNQPQHF
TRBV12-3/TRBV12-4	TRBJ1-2	CASSRQGLYYGYTF
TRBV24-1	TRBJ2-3	CATRDDTDTQYF
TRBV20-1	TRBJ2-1	CSARDHLGYNEQFF
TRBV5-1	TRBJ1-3	CASSLQTAGDTIYF
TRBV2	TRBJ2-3	CAGGLAERDTQYF
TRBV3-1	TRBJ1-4	CASSQTGMANEKLFF
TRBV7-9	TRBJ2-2	CASSHWGDTGELFF
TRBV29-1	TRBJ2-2	CSVAPGWAGELFF
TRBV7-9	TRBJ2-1	CASSLAQVGEQFF
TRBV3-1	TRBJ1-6	CASSRRPGDSPLHF